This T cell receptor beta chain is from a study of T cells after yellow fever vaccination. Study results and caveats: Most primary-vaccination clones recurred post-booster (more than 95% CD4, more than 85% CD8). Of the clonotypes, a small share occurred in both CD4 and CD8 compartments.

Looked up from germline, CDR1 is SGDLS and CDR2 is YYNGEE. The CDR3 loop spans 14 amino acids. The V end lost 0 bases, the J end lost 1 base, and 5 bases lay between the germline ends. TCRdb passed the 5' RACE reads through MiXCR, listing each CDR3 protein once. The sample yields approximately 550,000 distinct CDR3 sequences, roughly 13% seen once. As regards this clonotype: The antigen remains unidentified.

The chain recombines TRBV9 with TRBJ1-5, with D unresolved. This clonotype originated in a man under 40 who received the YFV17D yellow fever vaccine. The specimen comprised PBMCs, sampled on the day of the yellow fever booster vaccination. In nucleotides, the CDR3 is TGTGCCAGCAGCGTAGCTGGGAGCAATCAGCCCCAGCATTTT. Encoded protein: CASSVAGSNQPQHF.